These T cell receptor beta chains were read from a single sample in a study of T-cell memory formation after mild COVID-19. TCRdb called the 5' RACE reads again in MiXCR, with one record for every CDR3 protein. The sample has roughly 380,000 distinct CDR3 sequences; approximately 29% are singletons. The sample taken for sequencing was PBMCs or a T cell subset sorted from them (not recorded which). These TCRs come from an adult woman who had mild COVID-19 (a few samples of this study predate the infection). Cell type and time point are not known. Both conserved end residues are part of each CDR3. D genes are given only for firm matches. Clone sizes are given selectively: once, few, many, or a class where the clone is expanded.

j_gene | v_gene | abundance | d_gene | CDR3nt | CDR3aa
TRBJ2-3 | TRBV20-1 | . | . | TGCAGTGCTAGAGATCCGGGGCAGCGCACAGATACGCAGTATTTT | CSARDPGQRTDTQYF
TRBJ2-7 | TRBV12-3/TRBV12-4 | few | . | TGTGCCAGCACCCTTTTAGGCAGTTCCTACGAGCAGTACTTC | CASTLLGSSYEQYF
TRBJ2-1 | TRBV5-1 | few | TRBD2 | TGCGCCAGCAGCTTGAACGGGGGGGGCTTCAATGAGCAGTTCTTC | CASSLNGGGFNEQFF
TRBJ1-1 | TRBV6-5 | few | TRBD1 | TGTGCCAGCAGTATCAAGTCCAGGGGGGCTGAAGCTTTCTTT | CASSIKSRGAEAFF
TRBJ2-5 | TRBV7-2 | . | TRBD2 | TGTGCCAGCAGCTGGACCGGGACTAGCGGCGGGACCCAGTACTTC | CASSWTGTSGGTQYF
TRBJ1-4 | TRBV20-1 | once | . | TGCAGTGCTAGAGATCTTATGACGGTTAATGAAAAACTGTTTTTT | CSARDLMTVNEKLFF
TRBJ1-2 | TRBV5-1 | few | . | TGCGCCAGCAGCTTGGGGCCGGAGGCCGGCTACACCTTC | CASSLGPEAGYTF
TRBJ2-1 | TRBV5-1 | . | TRBD2 | TGCGCCAGCAGCAAGACTAGCGCTGTCCATGAGCAGTTCTTC | CASSKTSAVHEQFF
TRBJ2-7 | TRBV29-1 | . | . | TGCAGCGCCCTTTCCCAGGGATCCTACGAGCAGTACTTC | CSALSQGSYEQYF
TRBJ1-2 | TRBV20-1 | . | TRBD1 | TGCAGTGCTGGGGGCCGGGACAGGAACCGCTCCGGCTATGGCTACACCTTC | CSAGGRDRNRSGYGYTF
TRBJ1-2 | TRBV20-1 | few | . | TGCAGTGCTAGCGTCCCGGGGAAGGGGTATGGCTACACCTTC | CSASVPGKGYGYTF
TRBJ2-3 | TRBV27 | . | . | TGTGCCAGCAGTCCCTATATAGCGGAGGGCACAGATACGCAGTATTTT | CASSPYIAEGTDTQYF
TRBJ1-2 | TRBV5-6 | . | TRBD1 | TGTGCCAGCAGCCCCTTGGGGGGACAGTATAACTATGGCTACACCTTC | CASSPLGGQYNYGYTF
TRBJ2-7 | TRBV6-5 | . | . | TGTGCCAGCAGCACCCCCAGGAGCTCCTACGAGCAGTACTTC | CASSTPRSSYEQYF
TRBJ1-3 | TRBV12-3/TRBV12-4 | . | . | TGTGCCAGCAGTTTCGACAGAGGAAACACCATATATTTT | CASSFDRGNTIYF
TRBJ1-2 | TRBV5-1 | few | . | TGCGCCAGCAGCCCCGACACCTCTAACTATGGCTACACCTTC | CASSPDTSNYGYTF
TRBJ1-5 | TRBV5-1 | many | TRBD1 | TGCGCCAGCAGCTTGGACGGGACAGGGTCCCAGCCCCAGCATTTT | CASSLDGTGSQPQHF
TRBJ2-5 | TRBV19 | . | . | TGTGCCAGTAGCAAGGCCACTCGAACCTCGGCGGGGACCCAGTACTTC | CASSKATRTSAGTQYF
TRBJ2-5 | TRBV11-2 | many | TRBD2 | TGTGCCAGCAGCTTGGGAGGAGGGAGGGCCATGGAGACCCAGTACTTC | CASSLGGGRAMETQYF
TRBJ2-2 | TRBV7-2 | . | TRBD2 | TGTGCCAGCAGCCTAGCATCAGCGGGATTCACCGGGGAGCTGTTTTTT | CASSLASAGFTGELFF
TRBJ2-7 | TRBV19 | . | TRBD2 | TGTGCCAGTAGTTCGGGACTAGCGGGAGAAGTCTTC | CASSSGLAGEVF
TRBJ2-1 | TRBV9 | . | . | TGTGCCAGCAGCCCCGGACGAGCTCGCAATGAGCAGTTCTTC | CASSPGRARNEQFF
TRBJ1-1 | TRBV30 | few | . | TGTGCCTTAGAGGGGGAAAAGAACACTGAAGCTTTCTTT | CALEGEKNTEAFF
TRBJ2-5 | TRBV3-1 | few | . | TGTGCCAGCAGCCAAGATGGATTGGAGACCCAGTACTTC | CASSQDGLETQYF
TRBJ1-1 | TRBV5-5 | . | . | TGTGCCAGCACCCGGGAGGTGGGGGTGGGCACTGAAGCTTTCTTT | CASTREVGVGTEAFF
TRBJ2-7 | TRBV12-3/TRBV12-4 | few | . | TGTGCCAGTATGCCGGGACTACAGGGGTACGAGCAGTACTTC | CASMPGLQGYEQYF
TRBJ2-2 | TRBV12-3/TRBV12-4 | . | TRBD1 | TGTGCCAGCAGTCGACAGGGAAAATCTCCCGGGGAGCTGTTTTTT | CASSRQGKSPGELFF
TRBJ2-1 | TRBV11-3 | few | . | TGTGCCAGCAGCCCCCATAACTACAATGAGCAGTTCTTC | CASSPHNYNEQFF
TRBJ2-7 | TRBV18 | . | TRBD1 | TGTGCCAGCGCAGGGCAGGGGGCGATGGCGGAGTACGAGCAGTACTTC | CASAGQGAMAEYEQYF